This TCR beta chain is from a study of cytomegalovirus exposure and HLA in healthy donors. About the study: The platform used for the roughly 110 validation repertoires matched that of the roughly 670 first-cohort repertoires, a later analysis reported. Study-level findings and limits: The tendency of first-cohort TCR clusters to co-occur in the approximately 120 validation repertoires was identified by a subsequent analysis. Cytomegalovirus status, reportedly, was diagnosed with high specificity and sensitivity by the classifier.

Assay: immunoSEQ multiplex PCR; the TCRdb copy retains only in-frame clones and omits some. Altogether some 170,000 clones are present, around four fifths being singletons, with the ten largest covering 2% to 2.5%. The donors were members of the validation cohort, which comprised 120 subjects and was separate from the first cohort of 666 subjects. About this clone: Its antigen is still unknown.

The specimen sequenced was PBMCs. This TCR derives from a man younger than 40 in good health and CMV-seropositive.

Here the CDR3 reads CASSPRTGFNQPQHF. The DNA of the CDR3 is TGTGCCAGCAGCCCGCGGACAGGGTTTAATCAGCCCCAGCATTTT. This chain links TRBV7-8 with TRBJ1-5, with 8 bases matching TRBD1. In germline, CDR1 is SGHVS, CDR2 FQNEAQ. V shed 5 bases and J 4 bases; nucleotides not matched to a gene: 7. The CDR3 spans 15 residues.